This T cell receptor (beta chain) is drawn from a study of OX40 agonist ivuxolimab in advanced cancers. Study conclusions and caveats: At 0.1 to 3.0 mg/kg and by week 6, clonal expansion occurred in CD4+ and CD8+ blood T cells.

With 11 bases clipped from V and 3 bases from J, the junction kept 7 bases outside the gene matches. The CDR3 is 13 amino acids. Looked up from germline, CDR1 is ENHRY and CDR2 is SYGVKD. A note on this clone: Its antigen is still unknown.

Produced via immunoSEQ multiplex PCR; TCRdb's table is partial and in-frame only. This table has 9,500 to 10,000 clones, about 66% appearing once. The TCR comes from an adult with an advanced solid tumor such as melanoma, head and neck, liver or kidney cancer. The sequencing here drew on CD4+ or CD8+ T cells sorted from blood, taken in a trial of the OX40 agonist ivuxolimab. This sequence joins TRBV10-3 and TRBJ2-3; 8 bases align to TRBD2. The CDR3 region has the DNA TGTGCCCTCTTAGCGGGGCCAACAGATACGCAGTATTTT. Translation: CALLAGPTDTQYF.